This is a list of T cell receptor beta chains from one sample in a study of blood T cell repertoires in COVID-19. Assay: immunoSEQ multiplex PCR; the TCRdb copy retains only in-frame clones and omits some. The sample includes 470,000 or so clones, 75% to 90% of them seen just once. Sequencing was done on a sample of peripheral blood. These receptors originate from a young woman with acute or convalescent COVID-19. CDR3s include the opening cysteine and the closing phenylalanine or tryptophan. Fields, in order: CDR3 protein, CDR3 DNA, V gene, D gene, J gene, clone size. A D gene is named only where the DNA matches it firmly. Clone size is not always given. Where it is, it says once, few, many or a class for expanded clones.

CDR3 protein: CASSLGTTQETQYF
CDR3 DNA: TGTGCCAGCAGCCTGGGGACAACCCAAGAGACCCAGTACTTC
V gene: TRBV7-9
D gene: NA
J gene: TRBJ2-5
clone size: few

CDR3 protein: CASSYTGSGNTIYF
CDR3 DNA: TGTGCCAGCAGTTACACGGGATCCGGAAACACCATATATTTT
V gene: TRBV6-5
D gene: NA
J gene: TRBJ1-3
clone size: NA

CDR3 protein: CSVDWDAGGVSQYF
CDR3 DNA: TGCAGCGTTGATTGGGATGCGGGGGGGGTGTCCCAGTACTTC
V gene: TRBV29-1
D gene: TRBD2
J gene: TRBJ2-5
clone size: NA

CDR3 protein: CASSHRSLRGPPQQPQHF
CDR3 DNA: TGTGCCAGCAGTCACAGGTCGTTACGCGGCCCCCCCCAACAGCCCCAGCATTTT
V gene: TRBV28
D gene: NA
J gene: TRBJ1-5
clone size: once

CDR3 protein: CASRGADSNQPQHF
CDR3 DNA: TGCGCCAGCAGAGGGGCAGATAGCAATCAGCCCCAGCATTTT
V gene: TRBV4-1
D gene: NA
J gene: TRBJ1-5
clone size: NA

CDR3 protein: CASSSFSGDGTDTQYF
CDR3 DNA: TGCGCCAGCAGCTCCTTTAGCGGGGATGGGACAGATACGCAGTATTTT
V gene: TRBV5-1
D gene: TRBD2
J gene: TRBJ2-3
clone size: NA

CDR3 protein: CASRSRTATTGELFF
CDR3 DNA: TGTGCCAGCAGGTCCCGGACAGCTACAACCGGGGAGCTGTTTTTT
V gene: TRBV2
D gene: NA
J gene: TRBJ2-2
clone size: NA

CDR3 protein: CASSLGPGGSNQPQHF
CDR3 DNA: TGTGCCAGCAGCTTAGGGCCCGGGGGGAGCAATCAGCCCCAGCATTTT
V gene: TRBV7-2
D gene: NA
J gene: TRBJ1-5
clone size: NA

CDR3 protein: CASSLALSRLSNQPQHF
CDR3 DNA: TGTGCCAGCAGCTTAGCGTTAAGTAGACTTAGCAATCAGCCCCAGCATTTT
V gene: TRBV7-8
D gene: NA
J gene: TRBJ1-5
clone size: NA

CDR3 protein: CASSDPLAGGQETQYF
CDR3 DNA: TGTGCCAGCAGTGATCCGCTAGCGGGGGGCCAAGAGACCCAGTACTTC
V gene: TRBV2
D gene: TRBD2
J gene: TRBJ2-5
clone size: once

CDR3 protein: CASSDQRNRLTGELFF
CDR3 DNA: TGTGCCAGCAGTGACCAAAGGAACAGATTGACCGGGGAGCTGTTTTTT
V gene: TRBV6-1
D gene: NA
J gene: TRBJ2-2
clone size: NA

CDR3 protein: CASSNAGGEQYF
CDR3 DNA: TGTGCCAGCAGCAATGCAGGGGGCGAGCAGTACTTC
V gene: TRBV21-1
D gene: NA
J gene: TRBJ2-7
clone size: NA

CDR3 protein: CASSARLAGDRETQYF
CDR3 DNA: TGTGCCAGCAGCGCGCGACTAGCGGGGGACCGAGAGACCCAGTACTTC
V gene: TRBV7-9
D gene: TRBD2
J gene: TRBJ2-5
clone size: NA

CDR3 protein: CASSLSGLGETQYF
CDR3 DNA: TGTGCCAGCAGCTTATCAGGCCTTGGAGAGACCCAGTACTTC
V gene: TRBV7-9
D gene: NA
J gene: TRBJ2-5
clone size: NA

CDR3 protein: CASRLTSGGRTGELFF
CDR3 DNA: TGTGCCAGCAGATTAACTAGCGGGGGGCGCACCGGGGAGCTGTTTTTT
V gene: TRBV7-9
D gene: TRBD2
J gene: TRBJ2-2
clone size: NA

CDR3 protein: CASHPQERGNTDTQYF
CDR3 DNA: TGTGCCAGCCATCCCCAGGAGCGGGGTAATACAGATACGCAGTATTTT
V gene: TRBV5-4
D gene: TRBD2
J gene: TRBJ2-3
clone size: NA

CDR3 protein: CASSLDVRGVFYGYTF
CDR3 DNA: TGCGCCAGCAGCTTGGACGTCAGGGGAGTGTTCTATGGCTACACCTTC
V gene: TRBV5-1
D gene: NA
J gene: TRBJ1-2
clone size: NA

CDR3 protein: CASSVDRDRRNGYTF
CDR3 DNA: TGTGCCAGCAGCGTCGACCGGGACAGGCGGAATGGCTACACCTTC
V gene: TRBV9
D gene: TRBD1
J gene: TRBJ1-2
clone size: NA

CDR3 protein: CASSLGDRTYEQYF
CDR3 DNA: TGCGCCAGCAGCTTGGGGGACAGGACCTACGAGCAGTACTTC
V gene: TRBV5-1
D gene: TRBD1
J gene: TRBJ2-7
clone size: few

CDR3 protein: CASSSLTGHDYGYTF
CDR3 DNA: TGTGCCAGCAGCTCATTAACAGGGCACGACTATGGCTACACCTTC
V gene: TRBV5-4
D gene: NA
J gene: TRBJ1-2
clone size: NA

CDR3 protein: CASSLVEGNYEQYF
CDR3 DNA: TGTGCCAGCAGCTTAGTGGAGGGGAATTACGAGCAGTACTTC
V gene: TRBV7-9
D gene: NA
J gene: TRBJ2-7
clone size: once

CDR3 protein: CAWSGLAGSVDTQYF
CDR3 DNA: TGTGCCTGGAGTGGACTAGCGGGTAGCGTCGATACGCAGTATTTT
V gene: TRBV30
D gene: TRBD2
J gene: TRBJ2-3
clone size: NA

CDR3 protein: CASSRDDRDSPLHF
CDR3 DNA: TGTGCCAGCAGCCGGGATGACAGGGATTCACCCCTCCACTTT
V gene: TRBV3-1/TRBV3-2
D gene: TRBD1
J gene: TRBJ1-6
clone size: NA

CDR3 protein: CASSGFSGELFF
CDR3 DNA: TGTGCCAGCAGTGGTTTTAGCGGGGAGCTGTTTTTT
V gene: TRBV2
D gene: NA
J gene: TRBJ2-2
clone size: NA

CDR3 protein: CASSYSNAEGTEAFF
CDR3 DNA: TGTGCCAGCAGTTACTCGAATGCGGAGGGCACTGAAGCTTTCTTT
V gene: TRBV6-5
D gene: NA
J gene: TRBJ1-1
clone size: NA

CDR3 protein: CASNSGDAYEQYF
CDR3 DNA: TGTGCCAGTAATAGCGGAGACGCTTACGAGCAGTACTTC
V gene: TRBV19
D gene: NA
J gene: TRBJ2-7
clone size: once

CDR3 protein: CASSFLRTGEQETQYF
CDR3 DNA: TGTGCCAGCAGCTTTCTTCGGACAGGGGAACAAGAGACCCAGTACTTC
V gene: TRBV7-7
D gene: TRBD1
J gene: TRBJ2-5
clone size: NA

CDR3 protein: CAISQGTNTGELFF
CDR3 DNA: TGTGCCATCAGCCAGGGGACGAACACCGGGGAGCTGTTTTTT
V gene: TRBV10-3
D gene: NA
J gene: TRBJ2-2
clone size: NA

CDR3 protein: CASGGENNSPLHF
CDR3 DNA: TGTGCCAGCGGGGGGGAAAATAATTCACCCCTCCACTTT
V gene: TRBV6-6
D gene: NA
J gene: TRBJ1-6
clone size: NA

CDR3 protein: CSVELQARRGYTF
CDR3 DNA: TGCAGCGTTGAACTCCAGGCCCGACGAGGCTACACCTTC
V gene: TRBV29-1
D gene: NA
J gene: TRBJ1-2
clone size: NA

CDR3 protein: CASSFGGGYLNEQFF
CDR3 DNA: TGTGCCAGCAGTTTCGGCGGGGGGTATCTCAATGAGCAGTTCTTC
V gene: TRBV2
D gene: TRBD2
J gene: TRBJ2-1
clone size: NA

CDR3 protein: CASSLRRVDRGTAGELFF
CDR3 DNA: TGTGCCAGCAGCTTAAGAAGGGTTGACAGGGGCACCGCCGGGGAGCTGTTTTTT
V gene: TRBV7-2
D gene: TRBD1
J gene: TRBJ2-2
clone size: NA

CDR3 protein: CAGGDSNQPQHF
CDR3 DNA: TGTGCCGGCGGAGATAGCAATCAGCCCCAGCATTTT
V gene: TRBV28
D gene: NA
J gene: TRBJ1-5
clone size: once

CDR3 protein: CASSLGERTEYYEQYF
CDR3 DNA: TGTGCCAGCAGCTTGGGTGAGCGGACAGAGTACTACGAGCAGTACTTC
V gene: TRBV5-5
D gene: NA
J gene: TRBJ2-7
clone size: NA